These 29 T cell receptor beta chains share one sample of origin, sequenced in a study of blood T cell repertoires in COVID-19. This table comes from immunoSEQ multiplex PCR, and its TCRdb copy is limited to in-frame clones, with some not included. Counted here are roughly 150,000 clones, roughly 84% occurring once; the ten biggest clones make up roughly 5.6%. The sample consisted of PBMCs or T cells enriched from blood (not recorded which). The receptors derive from a man aged 70-80 years who had been exposed to COVID-19.

V is TRBV5-4 and J is TRBJ2-7; 7 nucleotides match TRBD2. Germline trimming cut 0 bases from V and 2 bases from J; bases unmatched to any gene: 2. The CDR3 sequence is 14 residues long. Germline CDR1 SGHNT, CDR2 YYREEE (reference sequence). The CDR3 reads CASSLGGSPYEQYF. The CDR3 region has the DNA TGTGCCAGCAGCTTGGGCGGGAGTCCCTACGAGCAGTACTTC. Drawing the rest from reference TRBV5-4 and TRBJ2-7, the complete variable domain is ETGVTQSPTHLIKTRGQQVTLRCSSQSGHNTVSWYQQALGQGPQFIFQYYREEENGRGNFPPRFSGLQFPNYSSELNVNALELDDSALYLCASSLGGSPYEQYFGPGTRLTVT.

The count of this clone is one. A clone one base away is much larger, so this may be a read error. Other DNA sequences in this specimen translate into the identical CDR3. The V gene is TRBV18, the J gene TRBJ1-1; 8 bases match TRBD1. The length of the CDR3 is 14 residues. The V segment lost 5 bases and the J segment 1 base; nucleotides outside the gene matches: 3. The germline V gene has CDR1 KGHSH and CDR2 LQKENI. In DNA form, the CDR3 reads TGTGCCAGCTCAGGGCAGGGGGCGAACACTGAAGCTTTCTTT. This gives the protein CASSGQGANTEAFF. The complete variable domain, with remaining parts taken from reference TRBV18 and TRBJ1-1, reads NAGVMQNPRHLVRRRGQEARLRCSPMKGHSHVYWYRQLPEEGLKFMVYLQKENIIDESGMPKERFSAEFPKEGPSILRIQQVVRGDSAAYFCASSGQGANTEAFFGQGTRLTVV.

The rearrangement joins TRBV30 to TRBJ1-1; 9 bases line up with TRBD1. Germline V gene data show CDR1 as GTSNPN and CDR2 as SVGIG (reference sequence). Germline trimming cut 6 bases from V and 4 bases from J; bases unmatched to any gene: 6. The CDR3 extends over 13 amino acids. The CDR3 DNA sequence: TGTGCCTGCACAGGGGGCGCGCCCACTGAAGCTTTCTTT. It translates to CACTGGAPTEAFF.

The V call is TRBV12-3 or TRBV12-4, the J call TRBJ1-2; D may be TRBD1 (5 bases). V lost 4 bases and J 8 bases, leaving 8 bases between the germline ends. The CDR3 contains 11 residues. CDR3 DNA sequence: TGTGCCAGCAGTTCAACAGGAGGCTACACCTTC. Translated, it gives CASSSTGGYTF.

The V gene is TRBV19, the J gene TRBJ2-2; tentatively, D is TRBD2 (6 bases). CDR1 LNHDA and CDR2 SQIVND come from the germline V gene (reference sequence). With 6 bases removed from V and 7 bases from J, the gap between germline ends came to 15 bases. This CDR3 contains 14 residues. Here the CDR3 reads CASRPGLQIGELFF. The CDR3 nucleotides read TGTGCCAGTAGACCGGGACTTCAAATCGGGGAGCTGTTTTTT.

The chain recombines TRBV9 with TRBJ1-5; the D gene is possibly TRBD1 (6 bases). Germline V CDR1 and CDR2: SGDLS, YYNGEE. Trimming shortened V by 2 bases and J by 6 bases, and 15 bases separated the two germline ends. This CDR3 has 15 amino acids. In DNA, the CDR3 is TGTGCCAGCAGCGTGGGGGCGCGGGTTGGTCAGCCCCAGCATTTT. This encodes CASSVGARVGQPQHF.

The rearrangement links TRBV6-5 to TRBJ2-2, with 10 nucleotides matching TRBD2. V lost 6 bases, J lost 3 bases, and 4 bases stayed unmatched. The CDR3 has 15 amino acids. CDR1 and CDR2 (germline): MNHEY, SVGAGI. The CDR3 nucleotides are TGTGCCAGCAGGGTAGCGGGGGGCTACACCGGGGAGCTGTTTTTT. Translation: CASRVAGGYTGELFF.

The chain carries TRBV4-2 and TRBJ1-2; 7 nucleotides match TRBD1. The trim removed 5 bases at V and 7 bases at J, leaving 10 bases unmatched. This CDR3 comprises 14 residues. Germline CDR1 is LGHNA and CDR2 is YNFKEQ. The CDR3 region has the DNA TGTGCCAGCAGCTCACCGGGACAGAGTATTGGCTACACCTTC. Translation gives CASSSPGQSIGYTF.

The chain is built from TRBV13 and TRBJ1-5; possible D gene TRBD1, 6 bases. V shed 3 bases and J shed 4 bases, with 10 bases lying between them. The CDR3 is 14 amino acids. Germline-derived CDR1 and CDR2 are PRHDT and FYEKMQ (reference sequence). The CDR3 coding sequence is TGTGCCAGCAGCTTCCACAGGGCAAATCAGCCCCAGCATTTT. This encodes CASSFHRANQPQHF.

V and J are TRBV7-6 and TRBJ1-2, with TRBD1 matching 8 bases. Germline V lookup: CDR1 SGHVS, CDR2 FNYEAQ. J lost 0 bases, V lost 1 base, and 16 bases had no gene match. The CDR3 consists of 20 residues. Here the CDR3 reads CASSLDGEGIWTGSNYGYTF. For the CDR3, the DNA is TGTGCCAGCAGCTTAGATGGAGAGGGAATCTGGACAGGGTCTAACTATGGCTACACCTTC.

The rearrangement uses TRBV15 and TRBJ2-7; 9 bases match TRBD1. The germline CDR1 and CDR2 sequences are LNHNV and YYDKDF (reference sequence). After removal of 7 bases from V and 2 bases from J, the junction contained 6 bases not matched to a gene. The CDR3 consists of 14 residues. CDR3 sequence: CATILDRGPYEQYF. CDR3 sequence (DNA): TGTGCCACCATCCTGGACAGGGGACCCTACGAGCAGTACTTC.

The chain joins TRBV29-1 to TRBJ2-7, with D possibly TRBD1 on 6 matching bases. V shed 6 bases and J shed 7 bases, with 19 bases lying between them. This CDR3 contains 13 residues. Germline CDR1 is SQVTM and CDR2 is ANQGSEA. CDR3 sequence (DNA): TGCAGCGTACGACACAGTTTTCAGGGGGAGCAGTACTTC. As protein: CSVRHSFQGEQYF.

The J gene is TRBJ2-3, the V gene TRBV28; TRBD2 matches 10 bases. This CDR3 spans 16 amino acids. The trim removed 5 bases at V and 2 bases at J, leaving 7 bases unmatched. In germline, CDR1 is MDHEN, CDR2 SYDVKM. The CDR3 here is CASSTRLAGLTDTQYF. The CDR3, as DNA: TGTGCCAGCAGTACTCGACTAGCGGGCCTCACAGATACGCAGTATTTT.

The CDR3 protein is CASSSPGTGTYNEQFF. The CDR3, as DNA: TGTGCCAGCAGTTCGCCCGGGACAGGGACTTACAATGAGCAGTTCTTC. This chain uses TRBV28 with TRBJ2-1; 9 bases fit TRBD1. The CDR3 has 16 amino acids. J was trimmed by 4 bases and V by 4 bases; bases with no gene match: 8. Germline V lookup: CDR1 MDHEN, CDR2 SYDVKM.

This chain uses TRBV19 with TRBJ1-6; D is ambiguous. The CDR3 is 15 residues long. From germline, CDR1 is LNHDA and CDR2 SQIVND (reference sequence). Trimming took off 1 base at V and 5 bases at J, with 9 bases between the two ends. CDR3 sequence (DNA): TGTGCCAGTAGTATAGCCCCGCAGGATAATTCACCCCTCCACTTT. Its protein is CASSIAPQDNSPLHF.

The chain carries TRBV11-2 and TRBJ2-1; D is perhaps TRBD2 (6 bases). V was trimmed by 0 bases and J by 8 bases, leaving 23 bases between them. Germline V CDR1 and CDR2: SGHAT, FQNNGV. This CDR3 region has 18 residues. The CDR3 sequence: CASSLEFSGDPKSHEQFF. CDR3 nucleotides: TGTGCCAGCAGCTTAGAGTTTTCGGGGGATCCTAAATCCCATGAGCAGTTCTTC.

The chain recombines TRBV11-3 with TRBJ1-2, with D unresolved. The V gene's germline CDR1 is SGHNT and CDR2 YENEEA. The CDR3 spans 16 residues. Trimming left V 0 bases short and J 3 bases short, with 14 bases between. The CDR3 region is CASSLDMRKIYYGYTF. CDR3 coding DNA: TGTGCCAGCAGCTTAGATATGCGGAAGATATACTATGGCTACACCTTC.

This clone was found a few times. V is TRBV3-1 (or the pseudogene TRBV3-2) and J is TRBJ1-5; no clear D. CDR3 length: 13 residues. Trimming cost V 4 bases and J 8 bases, with 12 bases left between them. The germline V gene has CDR1 LGHDT and CDR2 YNNKEL (reference sequence). The CDR3 reads CASSPAMVKPQHF. The CDR3 DNA follows: TGTGCCAGCAGCCCCGCGATGGTGAAGCCCCAGCATTTT.

This clone came up once. The V call is TRBV18, the J call TRBJ1-1, with 9 bases matching TRBD1. The CDR3 is made up of 15 amino acids. V shed 3 bases and J 3 bases; nucleotides not matched to a gene: 5. Per the germline V gene, CDR1 is KGHSH and CDR2 is LQKENI. DNA of the CDR3: TGTGCCAGCTCACCCCCCGGGACAGGGTACACTGAAGCTTTCTTT. Translating gives CASSPPGTGYTEAFF.

This sequence joins TRBV3-1 (or the pseudogene TRBV3-2) and TRBJ2-5, with D perhaps TRBD1 (6 bases). V was trimmed by 4 bases and J by 2 bases, leaving 11 bases between them. The CDR3 has 14 amino acids. Germline CDR1 is LGHDT and CDR2 is YNNKEL (reference sequence). CDR3 in amino acids: CASSPPGQQETQYF. CDR3 DNA: TGTGCCAGCAGCCCTCCGGGACAACAAGAGACCCAGTACTTC.

The chain has TRBV15 and TRBJ2-2; D possibly corresponds to TRBD2 (5 bases). Germline assignment: CDR1 LNHNV and CDR2 YYDKDF (reference sequence). CDR3 length equals 13 residues. The V gene lost 0 bases and the J gene lost 7 bases, with 6 bases spanning the gap. CDR3: CATSRDGGGELFF. The CDR3, as DNA: TGTGCCACCAGCAGAGATGGAGGCGGGGAGCTGTTTTTT.

The chain uses TRBV9 and TRBJ1-5; 8 bases map to TRBD1. Unmatched junction bases numbered 4, after V lost 2 bases and J lost 3 bases. Germline CDR1 is SGDLS and CDR2 is YYNGEE. This CDR3 spans 15 amino acids. The CDR3 loop reads CASSVGTGANQPQHF. The DNA for the CDR3 is TGTGCCAGCAGCGTGGGGACAGGCGCCAATCAGCCCCAGCATTTT.

The J gene is TRBJ1-2, the V gene TRBV6-6, with a tentative D call TRBD1 (5 bases). Per the germline V gene, CDR1 is MNHNY and CDR2 is SVGAGI (reference sequence). The length of the CDR3 is 16 residues. V lost 0 bases, J lost 3 bases, and 14 bases lay in between. The CDR3 loop reads CASSYSITGPHYGYTF. In nucleotides, the CDR3 is TGTGCCAGCAGTTACTCGATTACAGGTCCCCACTATGGCTACACCTTC.

This sequence joins TRBV18 and TRBJ1-4; maybe TRBD1 (5 bases). There are 14 residues in the CDR3. The V gene lost 0 bases and the J gene lost 8 bases, with 10 bases spanning the gap. Per the germline V gene, CDR1 is KGHSH and CDR2 is LQKENI. The CDR3 sequence is CASSPPGLGEKLFF. Written as DNA, the CDR3 is TGTGCCAGCTCACCACCGGGGCTCGGGGAAAAACTGTTTTTT.

This chain connects TRBV7-8 to TRBJ2-7, with 10 bases matching TRBD1. From germline, CDR1 is SGHVS and CDR2 FQNEAQ. This CDR3 comprises 14 residues. Trimming cost V 9 bases and J 0 bases; bases outside gene matches: 5. Written as DNA, the CDR3 is TGTGCCAGTTCCGGGACAGGGGACTCCTACGAGCAGTACTTC. It specifies CASSGTGDSYEQYF.

The V gene is TRBV3-1 (or the pseudogene TRBV3-2), the J gene TRBJ2-3; 10 bases match TRBD2. CDR1 is LGHDT and CDR2 is YNNKEL in the germline V gene (reference sequence). This CDR3 has 15 residues. Trimming took 6 bases from V and 6 from J; bases not matched to a gene: 9. The CDR3 loop reads CASRVSGGRADTQYF. In DNA, the CDR3 is TGTGCCAGCAGAGTTAGCGGGGGGAGGGCGGATACGCAGTATTTT.

The V gene is TRBV19, the J gene TRBJ1-5, with a weak D call TRBD1 (6 bases). The CDR3 has 13 residues. The germline gives CDR1 LNHDA, CDR2 SQIVND (reference sequence). Deletions cut 10 bases from V and 6 bases from J, with 16 bases between. The CDR3 reads CATGTLLSQPQHF. CDR3 nucleotide sequence: TGTGCCACTGGGACACTTCTAAGTCAGCCCCAGCATTTT.

The chain carries TRBV12-3 or TRBV12-4 and TRBJ1-3; D is unclear. Between the trimmed V and J ends, which lost 6 bases and 0 bases, there was a span of 6 bases. The length of the CDR3 is 13 residues. The CDR3 DNA reads TGTGCCAGCAGGACTTCCTCTGGAAACACCATATATTTT. Translated, it gives CASRTSSGNTIYF.

This rearrangement joins TRBV18 to TRBJ2-7; D is undetermined. The V end lost 3 bases, the J end lost 3 bases, and 33 bases lay between the germline ends. The CDR3 extends over 21 amino acids. Per the germline V gene, CDR1 is KGHSH and CDR2 is LQKENI. The CDR3 DNA reads as TGTGCCAGCTCACCCAAAAGCGCAGCTAATATGGAGCCCTCGGTGTTCTACGAGCAGTACTTC. Protein sequence: CASSPKSAANMEPSVFYEQYF.